Listed here are 3 T cell receptor beta chains from one sample, sequenced in a study of blood T cell repertoires in COVID-19 (dated by TCRdb to about 2020). The receptor library was made with the immunoSEQ multiplex PCR assay. The source is immuneACCESS, and TCRdb retained only in-frame sequences with V and J called. Part of the clones is not carried over; for the studies checked, unresolved V genes explain less than half of this, and the remainder is unexplained. The sample includes about 170,000 clones, with 85% to 90% observed a single time. Over 3.5% of the sample is held by the ten biggest clonotypes. The sample consisted of peripheral blood. These receptors originate from a man between 18 and 35 years old with active or convalescent COVID-19.

V and J are TRBV5-1 and TRBJ2-5; a possible D gene is TRBD1 (5 bases). Trimming stripped 5 bases from V and 5 bases from J, with 16 bases between. The CDR3 spans 14 residues. CDR1 SGHRS and CDR2 YFSETQ come from the germline V gene. The CDR3 DNA sequence: TGCGCCAGCAGTCCTACAGGCGCAATGGAGACCCAGTACTTC. Translating it yields CASSPTGAMETQYF.

The table lists this clone with a count of one. V gene TRBV20-1 combines with J gene TRBJ1-4; the match to TRBD1 covers 7 bases. Trimming took 3 bases from V and 5 from J; bases not matched to a gene: 9. Germline V gives CDR1 DFQATT, CDR2 SNEGSKA (reference sequence). This CDR3 is 15 amino acids long. The CDR3 region is CSASDRTGRNEKLFF. The CDR3 DNA reads TGCAGTGCTAGTGACAGGACAGGCCGCAATGAAAAACTGTTTTTT.

V usage is TRBV7-9 and J usage is TRBJ1-1; D uncertain. The CDR3 loop spans 13 amino acids. Per germline, CDR1 SEHNR and CDR2 FQNEAQ (reference sequence). Trimming shortened V by 4 bases and J by 0 bases, and 6 bases separated the two germline ends. The CDR3 bases are TGTGCCAGCAGCTCCGAGATGAACACTGAAGCTTTCTTT. Protein product: CASSSEMNTEAFF.